These 6 T cell receptor beta chains originate from one sample sequenced in a study of shared clonotypes between healthy human individuals. Profiling relied on immunoSEQ multiplex PCR, and the TCRdb table lists in-frame clones only, not all of them. Of almost 700,000 clones detected, just over 90% appear once; the ten largest clones hold approximately 24%. Terminally differentiated effector memory CD45RA+ cells were excluded from the naive CD8 cells, which were CD45RO-negative and positively selected for CCR7. The sample taken for sequencing was naive CD8+ T cells sorted from blood. Source of these receptors: a man under 40 in good health.

The V call is TRBV4-1, the J call TRBJ2-3; D unclear. The V gene lost 3 bases and the J gene lost 1 base, with 5 bases spanning the gap. Per the germline V gene, CDR1 is MGHRA and CDR2 is YSYEKL. The CDR3 has 13 residues. The CDR3 sequence is CASSHLGTDTQYF. The CDR3 DNA reads as TGCGCCAGCAGCCACCTGGGCACAGATACGCAGTATTTT.

The rearrangement links TRBV5-1 to TRBJ2-3; the match to TRBD2 covers 7 bases. Trimming cost V 1 base and J 2 bases; bases outside gene matches: 1. The germline V gene has CDR1 SGHRS and CDR2 YFSETQ. This CDR3 is 14 amino acids long. The CDR3 protein is CASSLREDTDTQYF. Written as DNA, the CDR3 is TGCGCCAGCAGCTTGCGGGAGGACACAGATACGCAGTATTTT.

The chain couples TRBV2 to TRBJ2-3, with unresolved D. This CDR3 has 15 amino acids. With 6 bases removed from V and 5 bases from J, the gap between germline ends came to 18 bases. The germline CDR1 and CDR2 sequences are SNHLY and FYNNEI. This CDR3 is CASSVGTGLKDTQYF. In DNA, the CDR3 is TGTGCCAGCAGCGTCGGAACGGGCCTAAAAGATACGCAGTATTTT.

This rearrangement joins TRBV19 to TRBJ1-2; 10 bases fit TRBD1. Germline loops: CDR1 LNHDA, CDR2 SQIVND (reference sequence). CDR3 size: 14 residues. Losses at the gene ends were 4 bases for V and 4 bases for J; bases not matched to a gene: 3. As DNA, the CDR3 is TGTGCCAGTAGTACGGGACAGGGGCCCTATGGCTACACCTTC. Translating gives CASSTGQGPYGYTF.

This clone is a singleton in its sample. The chain carries TRBV6-6 and TRBJ1-1; possibly TRBD1 for D (5 bases). This CDR3 spans 12 amino acids. Germline CDR1 MNHNY, CDR2 SVGAGI (reference sequence). The V and J ends lost 5 bases and 9 bases respectively, with 13 bases between them. CDR3 in amino acids: CASSTRQYQAFF. The CDR3 bases are TGTGCCAGCAGTACCCGACAGTATCAAGCTTTCTTT.

The V call is TRBV27, the J call TRBJ1-5; possible D gene TRBD1, 5 bases. The germline V gene encodes CDR1 MNHEY and CDR2 SMNVEV (reference sequence). The CDR3 extends over 14 amino acids. V was cut by 4 bases and J by 7 bases, with 14 bases left in between. The CDR3, as DNA: TGTGCCAGCAGTTGGGCCAGGGATGGGCAGCCCCAGCATTTT. It yields the protein CASSWARDGQPQHF.